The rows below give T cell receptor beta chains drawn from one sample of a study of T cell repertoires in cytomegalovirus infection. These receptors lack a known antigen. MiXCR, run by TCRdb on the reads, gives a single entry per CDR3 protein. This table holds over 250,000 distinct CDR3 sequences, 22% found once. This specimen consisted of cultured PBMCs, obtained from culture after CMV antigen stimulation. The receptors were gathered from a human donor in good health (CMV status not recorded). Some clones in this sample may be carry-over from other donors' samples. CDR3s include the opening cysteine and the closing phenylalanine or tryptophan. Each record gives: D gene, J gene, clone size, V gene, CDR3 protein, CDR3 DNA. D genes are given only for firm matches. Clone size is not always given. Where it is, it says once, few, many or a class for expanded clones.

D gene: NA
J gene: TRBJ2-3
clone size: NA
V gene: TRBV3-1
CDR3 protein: CASSHGDWATDTQYF
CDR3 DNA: TGTGCCAGCAGCCATGGGGACTGGGCCACAGATACGCAGTATTTT

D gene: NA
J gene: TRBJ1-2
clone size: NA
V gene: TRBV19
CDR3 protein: CASRQVGTSHLLYGYTF
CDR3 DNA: TGTGCCAGTAGACAAGTTGGGACCTCCCATCTGCTATATGGCTACACCTTC

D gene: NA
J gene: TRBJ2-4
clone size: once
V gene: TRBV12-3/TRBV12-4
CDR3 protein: CASSLNWGDIQYF
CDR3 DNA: TGTGCCAGCAGTTTAAACTGGGGCGACATTCAGTACTTC

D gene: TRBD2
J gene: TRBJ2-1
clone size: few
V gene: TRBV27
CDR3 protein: CASSLGAGTSGSNEQFF
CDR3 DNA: TGTGCCAGCAGTCTTGGTGCCGGGACTAGCGGGAGTAACGAGCAGTTCTTC

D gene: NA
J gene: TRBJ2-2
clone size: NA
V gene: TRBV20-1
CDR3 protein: CSARGGAFTGELFF
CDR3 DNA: TGCAGTGCTAGAGGGGGGGCGTTCACCGGGGAGCTGTTTTTT

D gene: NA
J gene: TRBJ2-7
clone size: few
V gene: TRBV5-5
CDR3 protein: CASSQDRPRDEQYF
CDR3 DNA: TGTGCCAGCAGCCAGGACCGGCCGCGGGACGAGCAGTACTTC

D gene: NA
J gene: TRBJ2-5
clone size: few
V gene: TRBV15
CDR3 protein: CATSTRHGGETQYF
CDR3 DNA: TGTGCCACCAGCACACGACATGGGGGAGAGACCCAGTACTTC

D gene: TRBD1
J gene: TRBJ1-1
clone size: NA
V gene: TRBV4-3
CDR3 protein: CASSQVGQAQTEAFF
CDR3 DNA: TGCGCCAGCAGCCAGGTGGGACAGGCTCAGACTGAAGCTTTCTTT

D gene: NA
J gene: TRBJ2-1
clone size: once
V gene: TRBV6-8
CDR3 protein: CASSYSFHRIVTGSFLGQFF
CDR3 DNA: TGTGCCAGCAGTTACTCGTTTCACAGGATAGTCACCGGGAGCTTTCTCGGGCAGTTCTTC

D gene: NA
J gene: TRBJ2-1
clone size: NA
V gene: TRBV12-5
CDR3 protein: CASGLVQGGSSYNEQFF
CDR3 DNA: TGTGCTAGTGGTTTGGTACAGGGAGGGAGCTCCTACAATGAGCAGTTCTTC

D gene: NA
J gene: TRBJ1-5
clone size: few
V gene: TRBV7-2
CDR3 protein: CASSLAVGGNQPQHF
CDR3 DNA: TGTGCCAGCAGCTTAGCTGTAGGAGGGAATCAGCCCCAGCATTTT

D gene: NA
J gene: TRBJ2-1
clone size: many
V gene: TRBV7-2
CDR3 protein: CASSPRNGALHNEQFF
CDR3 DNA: TGTGCCAGCAGCCCTCGCAACGGGGCCTTACACAATGAGCAGTTCTTC

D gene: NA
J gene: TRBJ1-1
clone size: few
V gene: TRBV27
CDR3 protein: CASSLQGGYDVDTEAFF
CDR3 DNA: TGTGCCAGCAGTTTACAGGGCGGTTATGATGTGGACACTGAAGCTTTCTTT

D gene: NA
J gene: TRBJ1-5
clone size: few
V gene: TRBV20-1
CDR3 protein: CSASLPPETSNQPQHF
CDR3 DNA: TGCAGTGCTAGTTTGCCCCCGGAGACTAGCAATCAGCCCCAGCATTTT

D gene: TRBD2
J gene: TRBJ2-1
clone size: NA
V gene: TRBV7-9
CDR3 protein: CASSLARLAGSYKGNEQFF
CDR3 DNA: TGTGCCAGCAGCTTAGCGCGGCTAGCGGGAAGTTATAAGGGTAATGAGCAGTTCTTC

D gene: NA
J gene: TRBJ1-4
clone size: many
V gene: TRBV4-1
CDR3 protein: CASSPDNEKLFF
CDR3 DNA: TGCGCCAGCAGCCCCGATAATGAAAAACTGTTTTTT

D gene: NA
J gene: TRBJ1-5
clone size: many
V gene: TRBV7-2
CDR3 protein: CASSLERQSNQPQHF
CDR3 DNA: TGTGCCAGCAGCTTGGAGCGGCAAAGCAACCAGCCCCAGCATTTT

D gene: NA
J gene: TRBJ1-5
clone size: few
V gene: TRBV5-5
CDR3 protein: CASSLRGGHNQPQHF
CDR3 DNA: TGTGCCAGCAGCTTGAGAGGGGGACACAATCAGCCCCAGCATTTT

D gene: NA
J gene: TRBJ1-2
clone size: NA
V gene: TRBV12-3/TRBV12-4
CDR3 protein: CASSSNSAYYGYTF
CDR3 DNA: TGTGCCAGCAGTTCCAACTCGGCCTACTATGGCTACACCTTC

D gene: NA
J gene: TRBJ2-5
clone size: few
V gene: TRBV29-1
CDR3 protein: CSVTTGPGPETQYF
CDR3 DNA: TGCAGCGTTACCACAGGGCCCGGGCCAGAGACCCAGTACTTC

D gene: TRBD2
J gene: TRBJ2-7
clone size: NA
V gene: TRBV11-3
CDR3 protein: CASSLESSGPYEQYF
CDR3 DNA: TGTGCCAGCAGCTTGGAATCTAGCGGACCCTACGAGCAGTACTTC

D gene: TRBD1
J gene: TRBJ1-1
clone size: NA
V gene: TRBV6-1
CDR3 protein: CASSINRGYPNTEAFF
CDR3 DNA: TGTGCCAGCAGTATAAACAGGGGGTATCCGAACACTGAAGCTTTCTTT

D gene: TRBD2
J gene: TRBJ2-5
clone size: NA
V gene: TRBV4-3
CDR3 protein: CASSQGGLGGETQYF
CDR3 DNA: TGCGCCAGCAGCCAAGGGGGACTAGGGGGAGAGACCCAGTACTTC

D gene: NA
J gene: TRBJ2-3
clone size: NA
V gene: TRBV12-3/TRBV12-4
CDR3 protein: CASSRSAGQGTGDTQYF
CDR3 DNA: TGTGCCAGCAGTCGGAGCGCGGGGCAGGGGACGGGAGATACGCAGTATTTT

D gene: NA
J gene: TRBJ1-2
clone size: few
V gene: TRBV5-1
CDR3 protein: CASTRNPNPGGTTNYGYTF
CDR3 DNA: TGCGCCAGCACCAGGAACCCAAACCCGGGAGGTACCACTAACTATGGCTACACCTTC

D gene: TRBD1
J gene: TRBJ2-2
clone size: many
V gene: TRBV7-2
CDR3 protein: CASSLTGTGKNTGELFF
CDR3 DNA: TGTGCCAGCAGCTTAACCGGGACAGGGAAGAACACCGGGGAGCTGTTTTTT

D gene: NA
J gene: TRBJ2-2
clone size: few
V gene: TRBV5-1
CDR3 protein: CASSLVTITGELFF
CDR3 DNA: TGCGCCAGCAGCTTGGTGACTATCACCGGGGAGCTGTTTTTT

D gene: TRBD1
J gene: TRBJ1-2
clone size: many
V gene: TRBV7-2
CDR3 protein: CASSLVGGDSSRGAYTF
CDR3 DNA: TGTGCCAGCAGCTTAGTGGGAGGGGACAGCTCTAGGGGTGCCTACACCTTC

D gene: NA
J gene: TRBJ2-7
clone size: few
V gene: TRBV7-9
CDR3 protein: CASSPHDRSYEQYF
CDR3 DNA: TGTGCCAGCAGCCCTCACGACAGAAGCTACGAGCAGTACTTC

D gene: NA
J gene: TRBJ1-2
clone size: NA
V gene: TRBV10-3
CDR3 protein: CAISESRSYGYTF
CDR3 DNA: TGTGCCATCAGTGAGTCACGAAGCTATGGCTACACCTTC

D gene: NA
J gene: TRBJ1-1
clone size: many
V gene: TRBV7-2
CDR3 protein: CASSLMSGTNTEAFF
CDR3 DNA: TGTGCCAGCAGCTTAATGTCGGGAACGAACACTGAAGCTTTCTTT

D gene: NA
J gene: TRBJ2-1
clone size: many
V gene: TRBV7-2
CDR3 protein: CASSLLSRSYNEQFF
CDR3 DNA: TGTGCCAGCAGCCTGCTGAGCCGTTCCTACAATGAGCAGTTCTTC

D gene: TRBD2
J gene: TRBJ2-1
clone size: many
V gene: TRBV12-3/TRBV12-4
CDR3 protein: CASRGLAGVDNEQFF
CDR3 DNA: TGTGCCAGCAGAGGACTAGCGGGAGTTGACAATGAGCAGTTCTTC

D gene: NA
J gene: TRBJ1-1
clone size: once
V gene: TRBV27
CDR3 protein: CASSLAGPGTEAFF
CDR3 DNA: TGTGCCAGCAGTTTAGCAGGGCCGGGCACTGAAGCTTTCTTT

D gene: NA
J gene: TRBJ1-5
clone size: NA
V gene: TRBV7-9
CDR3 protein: CASSRGGWQGGNQPQHF
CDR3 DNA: TGTGCCAGCAGCCGAGGGGGGTGGCAGGGCGGCAATCAGCCCCAGCATTTT

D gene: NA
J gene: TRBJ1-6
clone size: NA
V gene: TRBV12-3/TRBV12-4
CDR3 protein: CASSSTGPSPLHF
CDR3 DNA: TGTGCCAGCAGTTCCACGGGACCCTCACCCCTCCACTTT

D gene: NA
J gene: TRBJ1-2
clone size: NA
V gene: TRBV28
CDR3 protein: CASSLLEGRGYTF
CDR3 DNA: TGTGCCAGCAGCCTCTTGGAGGGTCGGGGCTACACCTTC

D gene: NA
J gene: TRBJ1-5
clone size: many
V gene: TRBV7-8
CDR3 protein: CASSRTEGSNQPQHF
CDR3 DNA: TGTGCCAGCAGCCGGACGGAGGGAAGCAATCAGCCCCAGCATTTT

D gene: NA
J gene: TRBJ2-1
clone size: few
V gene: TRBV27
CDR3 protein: CASSSHLNEQFF
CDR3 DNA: TGTGCCAGCAGTTCGCACCTCAATGAGCAGTTCTTC

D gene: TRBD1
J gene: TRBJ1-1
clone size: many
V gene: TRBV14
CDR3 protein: CASSQGQVNTEAFF
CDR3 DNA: TGTGCCAGCAGCCAGGGACAGGTGAACACTGAAGCTTTCTTT

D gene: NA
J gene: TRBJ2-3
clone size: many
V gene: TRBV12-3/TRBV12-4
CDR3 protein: CASMRLSTDTQYF
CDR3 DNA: TGTGCCAGCATGCGGCTAAGCACAGATACGCAGTATTTT

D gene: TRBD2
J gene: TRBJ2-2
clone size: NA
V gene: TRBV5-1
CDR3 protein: CASSLGLAGHTGELFF
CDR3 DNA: TGCGCCAGCAGCTTGGGTCTAGCGGGCCACACCGGGGAGCTGTTTTTT

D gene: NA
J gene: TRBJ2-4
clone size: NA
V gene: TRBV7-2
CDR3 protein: CASSSPRYGGLAKNIQYF
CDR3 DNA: TGTGCCAGCAGCTCCCCCCGTTACGGGGGATTAGCCAAAAACATTCAGTACTTC

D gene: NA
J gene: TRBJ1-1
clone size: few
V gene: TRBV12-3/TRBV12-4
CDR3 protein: CASSPQGLKDTEAFF
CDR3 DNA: TGTGCCAGCAGTCCACAGGGACTCAAGGACACTGAAGCTTTCTTT

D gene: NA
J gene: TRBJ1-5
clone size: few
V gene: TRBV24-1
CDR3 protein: CATSTSYSNQPQHF
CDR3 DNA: TGTGCCACCAGCACTTCCTATAGCAATCAGCCCCAGCATTTT

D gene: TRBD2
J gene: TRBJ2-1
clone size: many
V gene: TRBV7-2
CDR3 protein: CASSLRRAGGHDNEQFF
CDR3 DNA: TGTGCCAGCAGCTTACGCCGGGCGGGAGGTCACGACAATGAGCAGTTCTTC

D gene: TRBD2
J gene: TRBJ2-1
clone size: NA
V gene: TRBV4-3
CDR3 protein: CASSQGAGRAGNEQFF
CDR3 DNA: TGCGCCAGCAGCCAAGGCGCCGGGAGGGCCGGCAATGAGCAGTTCTTC

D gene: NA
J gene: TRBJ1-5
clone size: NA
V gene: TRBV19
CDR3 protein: CTSSPHPGTGGFFNQPQHF
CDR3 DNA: TGTACCAGTAGCCCACACCCCGGGACGGGGGGTTTCTTCAATCAGCCCCAGCATTTT

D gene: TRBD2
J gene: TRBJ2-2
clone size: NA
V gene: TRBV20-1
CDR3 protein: CSARDRPAGVGGELFF
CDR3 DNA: TGCAGTGCTAGAGATAGGCCAGCGGGAGTGGGCGGGGAGCTGTTTTTT

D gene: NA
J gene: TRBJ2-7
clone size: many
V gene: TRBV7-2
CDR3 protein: CASSLGQSYYEQYF
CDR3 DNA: TGTGCCAGCAGCTTAGGCCAATCCTACTACGAGCAGTACTTC

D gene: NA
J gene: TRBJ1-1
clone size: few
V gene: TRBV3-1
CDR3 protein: CASSPTEWGVAFF
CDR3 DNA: TGTGCCAGCAGCCCAACGGAGTGGGGAGTGGCTTTCTTT

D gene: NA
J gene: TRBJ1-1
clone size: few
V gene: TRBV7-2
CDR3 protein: CASSPRHGITEAFF
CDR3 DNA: TGTGCCAGCAGCCCTAGACACGGGATCACTGAAGCTTTCTTT

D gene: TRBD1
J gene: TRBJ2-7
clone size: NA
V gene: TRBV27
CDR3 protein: CASSLRGQYLYEQYF
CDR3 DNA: TGTGCCAGCAGCTTAAGGGGGCAATACCTCTACGAGCAGTACTTC

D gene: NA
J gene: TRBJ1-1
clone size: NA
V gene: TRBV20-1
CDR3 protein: CSATGVNEAFF
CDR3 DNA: TGCAGTGCTACCGGGGTAAACGAAGCTTTCTTT